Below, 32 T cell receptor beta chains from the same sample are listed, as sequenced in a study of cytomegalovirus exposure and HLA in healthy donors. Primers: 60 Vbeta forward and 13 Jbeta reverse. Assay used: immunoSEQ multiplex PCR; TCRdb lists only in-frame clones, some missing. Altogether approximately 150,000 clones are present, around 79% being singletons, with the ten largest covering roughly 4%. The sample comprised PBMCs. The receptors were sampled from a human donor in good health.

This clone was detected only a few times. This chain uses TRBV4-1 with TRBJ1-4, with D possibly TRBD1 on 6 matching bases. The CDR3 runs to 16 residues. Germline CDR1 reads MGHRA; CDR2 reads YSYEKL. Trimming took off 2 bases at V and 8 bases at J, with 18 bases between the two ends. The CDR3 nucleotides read TGCGCCAGCAGCCAACTAAGGGAACAGGGTGGGGAAAAACTGTTTTTT. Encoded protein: CASSQLREQGGEKLFF.

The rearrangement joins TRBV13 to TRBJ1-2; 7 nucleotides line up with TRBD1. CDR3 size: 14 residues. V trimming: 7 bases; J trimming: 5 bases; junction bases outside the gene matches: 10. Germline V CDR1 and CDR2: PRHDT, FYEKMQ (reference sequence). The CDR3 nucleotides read TGTGCCAGCACCCAACAGGGGTATCGGTATGGCTACACCTTC. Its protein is CASTQQGYRYGYTF. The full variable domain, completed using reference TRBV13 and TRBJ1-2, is AAGVIQSPRHLIKEKRETATLKCYPIPRHDTVYWYQQGPGQDPQFLISFYEKMQSDKGSIPDRFSAQQFSDYHSELNMSSLELGDSALYFCASTQQGYRYGYTFGSGTRLTVV.

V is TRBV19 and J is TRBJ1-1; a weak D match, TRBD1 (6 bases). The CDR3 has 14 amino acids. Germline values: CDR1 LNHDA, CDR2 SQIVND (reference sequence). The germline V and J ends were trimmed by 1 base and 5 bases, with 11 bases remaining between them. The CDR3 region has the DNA TGTGCCAGTAGTATAGCAGGGGCGAGGACTGAAGCTTTCTTT. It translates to CASSIAGARTEAFF.

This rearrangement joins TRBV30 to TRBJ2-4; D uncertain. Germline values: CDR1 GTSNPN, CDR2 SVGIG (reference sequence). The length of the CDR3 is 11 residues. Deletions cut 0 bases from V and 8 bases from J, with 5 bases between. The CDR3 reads CAWSVSDIQYF. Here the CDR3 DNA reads TGTGCCTGGAGTGTCTCGGACATTCAGTACTTC.

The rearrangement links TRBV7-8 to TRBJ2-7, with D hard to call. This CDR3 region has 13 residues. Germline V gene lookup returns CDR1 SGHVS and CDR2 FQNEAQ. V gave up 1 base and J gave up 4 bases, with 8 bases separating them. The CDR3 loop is CASSLVLDYEQYF. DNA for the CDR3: TGTGCCAGCAGCTTAGTGCTAGATTACGAGCAGTACTTC.

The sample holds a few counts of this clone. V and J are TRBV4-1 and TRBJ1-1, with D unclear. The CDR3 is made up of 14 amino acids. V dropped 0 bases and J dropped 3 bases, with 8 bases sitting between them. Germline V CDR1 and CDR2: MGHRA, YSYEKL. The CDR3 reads CASSQDRGHTEAFF. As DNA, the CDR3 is TGCGCCAGCAGCCAAGATCGAGGCCACACTGAAGCTTTCTTT.

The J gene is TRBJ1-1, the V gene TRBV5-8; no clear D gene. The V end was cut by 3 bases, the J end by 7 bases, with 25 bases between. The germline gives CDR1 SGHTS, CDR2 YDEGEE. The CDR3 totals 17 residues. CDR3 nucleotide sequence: TGTGCCAGCAGCTCCATACCGTCAAGCCCCATACCCTATGAAGCTTTCTTT. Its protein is CASSSIPSSPIPYEAFF.

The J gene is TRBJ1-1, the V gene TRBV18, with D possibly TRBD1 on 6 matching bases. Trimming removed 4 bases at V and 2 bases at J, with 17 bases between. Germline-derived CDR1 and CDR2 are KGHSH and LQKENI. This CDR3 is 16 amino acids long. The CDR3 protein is CASSLSIPTGNTEAFF. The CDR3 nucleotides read TGTGCCAGCTCACTCTCCATCCCGACAGGCAACACTGAAGCTTTCTTT.

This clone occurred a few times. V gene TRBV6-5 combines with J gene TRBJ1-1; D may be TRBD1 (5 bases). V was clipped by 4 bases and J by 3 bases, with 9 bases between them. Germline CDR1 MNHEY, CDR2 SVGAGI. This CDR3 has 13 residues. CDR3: CASSLTVYTEAFF. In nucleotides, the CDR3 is TGTGCCAGCAGTTTGACAGTTTACACTGAAGCTTTCTTT.

The CDR3 DNA reads as TGTGCCAGCAGCCGGGGACTATACTCTGGAAACACCATATATTTT. Translated, it gives CASSRGLYSGNTIYF. The chain couples TRBV7-2 to TRBJ1-3, with D maybe TRBD1 (5 bases). Trimming took 5 bases from V and 0 from J, leaving 11 bases between them. Looked up from germline, CDR1 is SGHTA and CDR2 is FQGNSA. The CDR3 covers 15 residues. The whole variable domain, remainder taken from reference TRBV7-2 and TRBJ1-3, is GAGVSQSPSNKVTEKGKDVELRCDPISGHTALYWYRQSLGQGLEFLIYFQGNSAPDKSGLPSDRFSAERTGGSVSTLTIQRTQQEDSAVYLCASSRGLYSGNTIYFGEGSWLTVV.

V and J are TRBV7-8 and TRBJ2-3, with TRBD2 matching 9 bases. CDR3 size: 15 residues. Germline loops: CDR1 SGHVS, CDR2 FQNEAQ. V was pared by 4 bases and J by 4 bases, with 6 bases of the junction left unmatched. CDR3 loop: CASSSFEREADTQYF. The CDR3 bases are TGTGCCAGCAGCTCCTTCGAGCGGGAGGCAGATACGCAGTATTTT.

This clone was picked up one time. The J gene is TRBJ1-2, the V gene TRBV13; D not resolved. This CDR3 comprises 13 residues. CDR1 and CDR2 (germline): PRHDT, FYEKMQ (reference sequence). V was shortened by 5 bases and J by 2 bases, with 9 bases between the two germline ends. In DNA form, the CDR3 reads TGTGCCAGCAGCAACACGGGGAACTATGGCTACACCTTC. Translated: CASSNTGNYGYTF.

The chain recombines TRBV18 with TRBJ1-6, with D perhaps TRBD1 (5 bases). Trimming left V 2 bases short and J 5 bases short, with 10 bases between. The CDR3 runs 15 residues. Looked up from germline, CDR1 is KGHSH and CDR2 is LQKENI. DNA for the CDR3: TGTGCCAGCTCACCAGGTCAGGGTCATAATTCACCCCTCCACTTT. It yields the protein CASSPGQGHNSPLHF.

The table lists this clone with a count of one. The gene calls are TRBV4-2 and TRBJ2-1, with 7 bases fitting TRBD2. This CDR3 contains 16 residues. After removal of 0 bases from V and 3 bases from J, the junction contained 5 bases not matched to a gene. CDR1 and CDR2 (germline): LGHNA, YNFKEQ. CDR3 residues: CASSQDNQRGYNEQFF. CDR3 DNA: TGTGCCAGCAGCCAAGATAACCAGCGGGGCTACAATGAGCAGTTCTTC.

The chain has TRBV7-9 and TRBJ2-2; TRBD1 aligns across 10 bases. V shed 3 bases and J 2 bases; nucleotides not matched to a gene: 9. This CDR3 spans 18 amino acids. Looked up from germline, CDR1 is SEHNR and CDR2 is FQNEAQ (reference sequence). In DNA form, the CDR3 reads TGTGCCAGCAGCTTTCCGGGACAGGGGTCTATTAACACCGGGGAGCTGTTTTTT. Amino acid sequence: CASSFPGQGSINTGELFF.

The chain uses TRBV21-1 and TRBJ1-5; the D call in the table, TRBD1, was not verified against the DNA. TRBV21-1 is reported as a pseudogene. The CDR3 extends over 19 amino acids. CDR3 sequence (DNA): TGTGCCAGCAGCAAACAAAGGGCAGGGTACGACCCTAGCAATCAGCCCCAGCATTTT. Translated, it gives CASSKQRAGYDPSNQPQHF.

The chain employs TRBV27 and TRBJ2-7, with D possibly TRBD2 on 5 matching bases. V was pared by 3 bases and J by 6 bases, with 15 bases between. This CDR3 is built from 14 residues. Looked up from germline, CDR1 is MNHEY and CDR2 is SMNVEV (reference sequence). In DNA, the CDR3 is TGTGCCAGCAGTTTTAGAGGGATTAATAGCGAGCAGTACTTC. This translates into CASSFRGINSEQYF.

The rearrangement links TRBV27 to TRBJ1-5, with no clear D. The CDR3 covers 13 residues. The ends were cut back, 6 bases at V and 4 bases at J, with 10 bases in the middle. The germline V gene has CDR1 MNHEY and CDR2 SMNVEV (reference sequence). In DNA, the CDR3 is TGTGCCAGCAGCTTAGAACAAAATCAGCCCCAGCATTTT. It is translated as CASSLEQNQPQHF.

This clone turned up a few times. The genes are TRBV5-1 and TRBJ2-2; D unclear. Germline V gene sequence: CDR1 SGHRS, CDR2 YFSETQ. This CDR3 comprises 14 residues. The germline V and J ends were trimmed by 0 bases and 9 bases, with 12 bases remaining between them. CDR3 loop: CASSLGKAVRELFF. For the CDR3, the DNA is TGCGCCAGCAGCTTGGGCAAGGCGGTGAGGGAGCTGTTTTTT. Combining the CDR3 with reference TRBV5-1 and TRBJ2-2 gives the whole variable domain KAGVTQTPRYLIKTRGQQVTLSCSPISGHRSVSWYQQTPGQGLQFLFEYFSETQRNKGNFPGRFSGRQFSNSRSEMNVSTLELGDSALYLCASSLGKAVRELFFGEGSRLTVL.

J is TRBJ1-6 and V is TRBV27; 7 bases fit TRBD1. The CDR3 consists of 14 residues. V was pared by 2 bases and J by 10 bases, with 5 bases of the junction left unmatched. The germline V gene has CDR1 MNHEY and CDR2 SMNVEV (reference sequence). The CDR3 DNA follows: TGTGCCAGCAGTTTACAGGGGGTTGGATCACCCCTCCACTTT. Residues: CASSLQGVGSPLHF.

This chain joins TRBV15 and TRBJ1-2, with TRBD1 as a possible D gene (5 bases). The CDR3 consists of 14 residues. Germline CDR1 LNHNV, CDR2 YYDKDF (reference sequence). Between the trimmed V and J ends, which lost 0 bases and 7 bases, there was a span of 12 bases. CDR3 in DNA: TGTGCCACCAGCAGAGATCTCGGGACTGTTGGCTACACCTTC. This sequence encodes CATSRDLGTVGYTF. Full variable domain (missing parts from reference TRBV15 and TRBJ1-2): DAMVIQNPRYQVTQFGKPVTLSCSQTLNHNVMYWYQQKSSQAPKLLFHYYDKDFNNEADTPDNFQSRRPNTSFCFLDIRSPGLGDTAMYLCATSRDLGTVGYTFGSGTRLTVV.

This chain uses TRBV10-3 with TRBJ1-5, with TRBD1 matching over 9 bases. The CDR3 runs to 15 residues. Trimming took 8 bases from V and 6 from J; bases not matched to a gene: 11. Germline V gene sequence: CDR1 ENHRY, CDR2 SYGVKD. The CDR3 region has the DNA TGTGCCATCGACTCTTTGACAGGGGGAGGTCAGCCCCAGCATTTT. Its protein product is CAIDSLTGGGQPQHF.

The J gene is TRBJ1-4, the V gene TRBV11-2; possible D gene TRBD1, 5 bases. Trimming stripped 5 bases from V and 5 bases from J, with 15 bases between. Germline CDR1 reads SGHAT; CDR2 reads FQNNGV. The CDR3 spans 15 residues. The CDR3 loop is CASSLGAEANEKLFF. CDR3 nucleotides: TGTGCCAGCAGCCTAGGGGCGGAGGCGAATGAAAAACTGTTTTTT.

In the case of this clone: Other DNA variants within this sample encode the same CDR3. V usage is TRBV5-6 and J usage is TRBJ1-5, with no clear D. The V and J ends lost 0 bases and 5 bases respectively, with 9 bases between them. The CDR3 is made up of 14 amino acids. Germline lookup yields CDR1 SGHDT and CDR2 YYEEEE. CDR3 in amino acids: CASSLAAQDQPQHF. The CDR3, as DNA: TGTGCCAGCAGCTTGGCGGCTCAGGATCAGCCCCAGCATTTT.

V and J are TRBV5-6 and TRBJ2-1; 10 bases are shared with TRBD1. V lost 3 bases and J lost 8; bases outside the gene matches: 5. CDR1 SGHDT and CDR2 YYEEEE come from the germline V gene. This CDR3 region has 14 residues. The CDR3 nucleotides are TGTGCCAGCAGCTGGGGACAGGGGAACTATGAGCAGTTCTTC. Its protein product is CASSWGQGNYEQFF.

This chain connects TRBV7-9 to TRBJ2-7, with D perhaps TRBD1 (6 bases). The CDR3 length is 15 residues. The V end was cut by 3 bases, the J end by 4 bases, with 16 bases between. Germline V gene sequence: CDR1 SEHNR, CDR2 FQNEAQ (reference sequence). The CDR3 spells CASSFQGTLGYEQYF. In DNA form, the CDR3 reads TGTGCCAGCAGCTTTCAAGGGACACTCGGTTACGAGCAGTACTTC.

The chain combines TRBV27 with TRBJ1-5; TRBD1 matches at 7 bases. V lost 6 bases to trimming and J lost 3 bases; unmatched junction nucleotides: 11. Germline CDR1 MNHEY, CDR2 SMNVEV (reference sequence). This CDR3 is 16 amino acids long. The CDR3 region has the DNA TGTGCCAGCAGCGGAACCAGACAGGGCCTCAATCAGCCCCAGCATTTT. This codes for CASSGTRQGLNQPQHF.

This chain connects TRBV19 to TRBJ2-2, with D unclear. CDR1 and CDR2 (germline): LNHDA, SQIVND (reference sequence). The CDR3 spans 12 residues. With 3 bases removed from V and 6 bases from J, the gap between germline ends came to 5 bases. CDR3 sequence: CASSMLAGELFF. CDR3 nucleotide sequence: TGTGCCAGTAGTATGCTAGCCGGGGAGCTGTTTTTT.

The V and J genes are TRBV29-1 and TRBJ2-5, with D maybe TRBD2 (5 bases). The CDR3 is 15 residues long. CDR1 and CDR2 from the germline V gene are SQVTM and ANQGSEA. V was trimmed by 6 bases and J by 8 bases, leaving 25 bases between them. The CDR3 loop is CSVRTRSVLQGTQYF. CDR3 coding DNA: TGCAGCGTCCGGACTCGCTCAGTGCTTCAAGGAACCCAGTACTTC.

The CDR3 is CASSPAGGQETQYF. Written as DNA, the CDR3 is TGTGCCAGCAGCCCAGCGGGGGGCCAAGAGACCCAGTACTTC. This rearrangement joins TRBV7-9 to TRBJ2-5; 9 bases align to TRBD2. The trim removed 5 bases at V and 1 base at J, leaving 2 bases unmatched. CDR3 length equals 14 residues. Germline CDR1 SEHNR, CDR2 FQNEAQ (reference sequence). The entire variable domain, with the rest obtained from reference TRBV7-9 and TRBJ2-5, is as follows: DTGVSQNPRHKITKRGQNVTFRCDPISEHNRLYWYRQTLGQGPEFLTYFQNEAQLEKSRLLSDRFSAERPKGSFSTLEIQRTEQGDSAMYLCASSPAGGQETQYFGPGTRLLVL.

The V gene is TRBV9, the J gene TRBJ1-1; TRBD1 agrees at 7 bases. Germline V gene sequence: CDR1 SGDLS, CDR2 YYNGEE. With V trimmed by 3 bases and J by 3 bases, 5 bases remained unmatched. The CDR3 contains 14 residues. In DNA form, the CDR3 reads TGTGCCAGCAGCGATGGGACAGCTTACACTGAAGCTTTCTTT. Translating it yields CASSDGTAYTEAFF.

This chain's CDR3 is CSVGTTATLYEQYF. CDR3 nucleotides: TGCAGCGTGGGGACAACTGCTACCCTCTACGAGCAGTACTTC. The rearrangement joins TRBV29-1 to TRBJ2-7; D might be TRBD1 (6 bases). This CDR3 has 14 residues. Trimming left V 6 bases short and J 3 bases short, with 18 bases between. CDR1 SQVTM and CDR2 ANQGSEA come from the germline V gene.